The T cell receptor (beta chain) under discussion was sequenced for a study of shared clonotypes between healthy human individuals. Overall study context: The plates for each donor numbered three CD4 naive, three CD4 memory, two CD8 naive and one CD8 memory. Study-wide points: A small donor pool kept down the genetic and exposure-history diversity that was represented.

Libraries were prepared by immunoSEQ multiplex PCR; TCRdb keeps only in-frame clonotypes and omits some of them. The sample includes around 2.3 million clones, nearly 97% of them seen just once. Points on this clone: Antigen: not known. The sample holds other DNA sequences that translate to the same CDR3.

The donor population consisted of healthy HIV-negative adults with no recent acute infections or vaccinations. CDR1 and CDR2 (germline): SGHRS, YFSETQ. This CDR3 is built from 13 residues. V shed 1 base and J shed 4 bases, with 6 bases lying between them. The TCR originated in a man younger than 35 in good health. The rearrangement uses TRBV5-1 and TRBJ1-5, with no clear D. The specimen sequenced was naive CD4+ T cells sorted from blood. Described subset: CD45RA+ positively selected. The CDR3 sequence: CASSLTSNQPQHF. The CDR3 region has the DNA TGCGCCAGCAGCTTGACCTCTAATCAGCCCCAGCATTTT.